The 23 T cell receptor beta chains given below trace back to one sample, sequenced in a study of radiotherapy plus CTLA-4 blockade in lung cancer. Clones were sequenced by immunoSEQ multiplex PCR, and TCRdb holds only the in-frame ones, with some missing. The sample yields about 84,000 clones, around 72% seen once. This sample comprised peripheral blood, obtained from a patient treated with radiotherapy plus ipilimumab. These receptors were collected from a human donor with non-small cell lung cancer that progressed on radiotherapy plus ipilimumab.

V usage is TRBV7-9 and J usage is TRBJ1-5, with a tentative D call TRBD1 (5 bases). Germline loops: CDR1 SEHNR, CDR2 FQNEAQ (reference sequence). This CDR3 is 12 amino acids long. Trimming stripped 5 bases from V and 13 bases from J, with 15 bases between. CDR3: CASSTQGMLQHF. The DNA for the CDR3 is TGTGCCAGCAGCACGCAGGGAATGTTACAGCATTTT.

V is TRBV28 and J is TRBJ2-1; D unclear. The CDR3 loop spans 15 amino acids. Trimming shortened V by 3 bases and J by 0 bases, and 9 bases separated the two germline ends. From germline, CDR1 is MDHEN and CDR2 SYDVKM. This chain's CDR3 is CASSFSVPSYNEQFF. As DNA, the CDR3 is TGTGCCAGCAGTTTCTCGGTACCCTCCTACAATGAGCAGTTCTTC.

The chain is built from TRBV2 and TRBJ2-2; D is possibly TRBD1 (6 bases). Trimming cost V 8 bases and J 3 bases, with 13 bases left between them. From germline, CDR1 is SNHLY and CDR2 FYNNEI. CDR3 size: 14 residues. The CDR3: CASGGRGYTGELFF. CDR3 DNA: TGTGCCAGCGGAGGCAGGGGATACACCGGGGAGCTGTTTTTT.

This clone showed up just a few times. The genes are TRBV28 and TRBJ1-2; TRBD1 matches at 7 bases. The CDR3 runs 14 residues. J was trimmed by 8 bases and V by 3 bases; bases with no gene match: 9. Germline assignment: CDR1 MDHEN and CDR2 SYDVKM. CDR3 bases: TGTGCCAGCAGTTTCCCCCTGACAGGGTTCGGCTACACCTTC. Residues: CASSFPLTGFGYTF.

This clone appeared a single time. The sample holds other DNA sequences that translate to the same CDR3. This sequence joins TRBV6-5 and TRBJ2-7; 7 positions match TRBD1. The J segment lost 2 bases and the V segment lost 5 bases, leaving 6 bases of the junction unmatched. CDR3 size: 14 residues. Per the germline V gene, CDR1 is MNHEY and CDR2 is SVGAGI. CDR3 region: CASSPRQGAYEQYF. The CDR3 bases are TGTGCCAGCAGTCCCCGGCAGGGGGCCTACGAGCAGTACTTC.

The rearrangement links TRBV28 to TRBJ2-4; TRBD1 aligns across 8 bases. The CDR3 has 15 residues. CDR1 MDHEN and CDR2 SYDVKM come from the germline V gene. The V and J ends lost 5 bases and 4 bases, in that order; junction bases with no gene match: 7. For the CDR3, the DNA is TGTGCCAGCAGTGAACCGACAGGGGATAAAAACATTCAGTACTTC. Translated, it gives CASSEPTGDKNIQYF. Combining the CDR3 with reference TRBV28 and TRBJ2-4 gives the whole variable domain DVKVTQSSRYLVKRTGEKVFLECVQDMDHENMFWYRQDPGLGLRLIYFSYDVKMKEKGDIPEGYSVSREKKERFSLILESASTNQTSMYLCASSEPTGDKNIQYFGAGTRLSVL.

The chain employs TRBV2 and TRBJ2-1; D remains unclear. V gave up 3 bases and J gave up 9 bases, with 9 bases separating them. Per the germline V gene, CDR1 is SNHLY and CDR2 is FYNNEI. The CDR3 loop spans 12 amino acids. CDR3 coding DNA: TGTGCCAGCAGTGAGGATACGGGTGAGCAGTTCTTC. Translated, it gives CASSEDTGEQFF. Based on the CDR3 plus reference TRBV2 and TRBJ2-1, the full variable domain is EPEVTQTPSHQVTQMGQEVILRCVPISNHLYFYWYRQILGQKVEFLVSFYNNEISEKSEIFDDQFSVERPDGSNFTLKIRSTKLEDSAMYFCASSEDTGEQFFGPGTRLTVL.

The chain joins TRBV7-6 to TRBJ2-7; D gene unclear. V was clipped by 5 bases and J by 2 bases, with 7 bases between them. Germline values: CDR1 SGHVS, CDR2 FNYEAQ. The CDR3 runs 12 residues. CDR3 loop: CASSPVPYEQYF. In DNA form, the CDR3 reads TGTGCCAGCAGCCCCGTCCCCTACGAGCAGTACTTC.

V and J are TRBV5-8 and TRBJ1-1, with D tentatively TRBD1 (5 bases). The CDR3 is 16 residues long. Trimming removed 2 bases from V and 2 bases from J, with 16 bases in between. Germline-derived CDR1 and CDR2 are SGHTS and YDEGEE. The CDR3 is CASSFRPQGANTEAFF. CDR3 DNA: TGTGCCAGCAGCTTCCGCCCCCAGGGTGCCAACACTGAAGCTTTCTTT.

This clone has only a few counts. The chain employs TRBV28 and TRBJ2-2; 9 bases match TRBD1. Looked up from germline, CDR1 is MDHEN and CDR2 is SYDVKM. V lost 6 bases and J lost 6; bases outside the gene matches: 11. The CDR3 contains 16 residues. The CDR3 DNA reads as TGTGCCAGCAGGAACATCCCGGGACAGGGCCCCGGGGAGCTGTTTTTT. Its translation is CASRNIPGQGPGELFF.

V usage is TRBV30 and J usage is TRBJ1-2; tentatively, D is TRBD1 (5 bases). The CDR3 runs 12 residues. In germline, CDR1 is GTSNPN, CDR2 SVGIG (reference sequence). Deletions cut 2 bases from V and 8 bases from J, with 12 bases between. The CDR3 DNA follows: TGTGCCTGGAGTCGGCAGGGCGGCGGCTACACCTTC. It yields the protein CAWSRQGGGYTF.

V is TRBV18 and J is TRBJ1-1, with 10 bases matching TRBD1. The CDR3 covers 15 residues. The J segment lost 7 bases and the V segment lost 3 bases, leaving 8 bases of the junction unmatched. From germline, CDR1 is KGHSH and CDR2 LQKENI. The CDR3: CASSPDRGGNGEAFF. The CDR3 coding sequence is TGTGCCAGCTCACCGGACAGGGGGGGTAATGGTGAAGCTTTCTTT. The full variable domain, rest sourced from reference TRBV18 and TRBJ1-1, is NAGVMQNPRHLVRRRGQEARLRCSPMKGHSHVYWYRQLPEEGLKFMVYLQKENIIDESGMPKERFSAEFPKEGPSILRIQQVVRGDSAAYFCASSPDRGGNGEAFFGQGTRLTVV.

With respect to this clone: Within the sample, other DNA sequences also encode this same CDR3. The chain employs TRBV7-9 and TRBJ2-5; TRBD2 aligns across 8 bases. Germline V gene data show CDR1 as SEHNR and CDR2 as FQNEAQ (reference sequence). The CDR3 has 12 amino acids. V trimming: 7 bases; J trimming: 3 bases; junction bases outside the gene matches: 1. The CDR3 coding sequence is TGTGCCAGCATCGGGGGGGAAGAGACCCAGTACTTC. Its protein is CASIGGEETQYF.

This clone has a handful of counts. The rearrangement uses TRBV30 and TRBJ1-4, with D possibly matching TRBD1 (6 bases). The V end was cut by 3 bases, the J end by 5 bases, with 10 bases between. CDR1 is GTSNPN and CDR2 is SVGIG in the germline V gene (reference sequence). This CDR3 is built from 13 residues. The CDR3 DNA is TGTGCCTGGAGGGCCAGGGGAAATGAAAAACTGTTTTTT. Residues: CAWRARGNEKLFF. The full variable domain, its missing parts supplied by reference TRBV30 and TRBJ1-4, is SQTIHQWPATLVQPVGSPLSLECTVEGTSNPNLYWYRQAAGRGLQLLFYSVGIGQISSEVPQNLSASRPQDRQFILSSKKLLLSDSGFYLCAWRARGNEKLFFGSGTQLSVL.

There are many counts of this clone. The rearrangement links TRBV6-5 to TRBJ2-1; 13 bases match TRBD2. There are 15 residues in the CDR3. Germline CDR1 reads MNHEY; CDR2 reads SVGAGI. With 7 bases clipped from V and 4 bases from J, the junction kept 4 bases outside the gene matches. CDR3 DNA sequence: TGTGCCAGCACCCTACTAGCGGGAGGGTACAATGAGCAGTTCTTC. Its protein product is CASTLLAGGYNEQFF.

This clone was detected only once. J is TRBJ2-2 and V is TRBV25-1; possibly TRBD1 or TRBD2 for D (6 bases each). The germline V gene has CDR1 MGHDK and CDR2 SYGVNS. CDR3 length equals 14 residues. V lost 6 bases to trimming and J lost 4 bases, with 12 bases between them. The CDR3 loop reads CASRKGGLTGELFF. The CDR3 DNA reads TGTGCCAGCAGGAAGGGGGGACTCACCGGGGAGCTGTTTTTT.

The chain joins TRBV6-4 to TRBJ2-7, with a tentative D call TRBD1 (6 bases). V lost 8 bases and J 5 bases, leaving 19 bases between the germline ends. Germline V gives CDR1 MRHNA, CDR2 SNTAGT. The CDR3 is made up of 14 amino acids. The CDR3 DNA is TGTGCCAGCGCCAAGGCAGGGGACACCCACGAGCAGTACTTC. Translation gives CASAKAGDTHEQYF.

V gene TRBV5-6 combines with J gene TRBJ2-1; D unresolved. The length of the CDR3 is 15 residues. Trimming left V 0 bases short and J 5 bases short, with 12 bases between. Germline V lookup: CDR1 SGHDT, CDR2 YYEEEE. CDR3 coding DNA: TGTGCCAGCAGCTTGGCCGCGGTTCTGGACAATGAGCAGTTCTTC. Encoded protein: CASSLAAVLDNEQFF. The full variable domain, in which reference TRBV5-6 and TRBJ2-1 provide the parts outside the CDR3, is DAGVTQSPTHLIKTRGQQVTLRCSPKSGHDTVSWYQQALGQGPQFIFQYYEEEERQRGNFPDRFSGHQFPNYSSELNVNALLLGDSALYLCASSLAAVLDNEQFFGPGTRLTVL.

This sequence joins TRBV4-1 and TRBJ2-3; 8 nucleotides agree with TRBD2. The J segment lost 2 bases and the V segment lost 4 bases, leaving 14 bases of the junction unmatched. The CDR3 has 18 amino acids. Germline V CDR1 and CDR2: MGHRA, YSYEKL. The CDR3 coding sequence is TGCGCCAGCAGCCGGGCGGAACTAGCGGCTCATTCCACAGATACGCAGTATTTT. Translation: CASSRAELAAHSTDTQYF.

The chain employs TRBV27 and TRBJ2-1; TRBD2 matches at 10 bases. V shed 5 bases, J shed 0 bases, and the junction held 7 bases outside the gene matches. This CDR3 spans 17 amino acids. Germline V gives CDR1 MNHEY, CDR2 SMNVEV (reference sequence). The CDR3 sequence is CASSTLTSGDSYNEQFF. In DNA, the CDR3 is TGTGCCAGCAGTACTCTAACTAGCGGGGACTCCTACAATGAGCAGTTCTTC.

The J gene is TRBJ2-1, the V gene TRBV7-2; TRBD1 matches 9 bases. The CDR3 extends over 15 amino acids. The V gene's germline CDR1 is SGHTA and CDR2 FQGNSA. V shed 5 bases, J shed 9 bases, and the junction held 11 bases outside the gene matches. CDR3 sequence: CASSPGTGLSVEQFF. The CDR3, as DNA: TGTGCCAGCAGCCCTGGGACAGGGTTGTCTGTTGAGCAGTTCTTC.

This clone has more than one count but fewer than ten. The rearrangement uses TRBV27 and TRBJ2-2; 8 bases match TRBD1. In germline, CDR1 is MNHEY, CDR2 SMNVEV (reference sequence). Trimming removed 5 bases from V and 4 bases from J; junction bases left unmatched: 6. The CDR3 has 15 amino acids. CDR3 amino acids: CASSIGTGPTGELFF. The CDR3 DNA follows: TGTGCCAGCAGTATAGGGACAGGACCCACCGGGGAGCTGTTTTTT.

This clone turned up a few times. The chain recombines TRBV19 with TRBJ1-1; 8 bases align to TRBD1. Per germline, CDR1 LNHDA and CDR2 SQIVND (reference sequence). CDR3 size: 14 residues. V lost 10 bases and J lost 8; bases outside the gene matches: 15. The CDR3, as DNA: TGTGCCACTACCACGCGGCAGGGGGCTTCAGAAGCTTTCTTT. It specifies CATTTRQGASEAFF.